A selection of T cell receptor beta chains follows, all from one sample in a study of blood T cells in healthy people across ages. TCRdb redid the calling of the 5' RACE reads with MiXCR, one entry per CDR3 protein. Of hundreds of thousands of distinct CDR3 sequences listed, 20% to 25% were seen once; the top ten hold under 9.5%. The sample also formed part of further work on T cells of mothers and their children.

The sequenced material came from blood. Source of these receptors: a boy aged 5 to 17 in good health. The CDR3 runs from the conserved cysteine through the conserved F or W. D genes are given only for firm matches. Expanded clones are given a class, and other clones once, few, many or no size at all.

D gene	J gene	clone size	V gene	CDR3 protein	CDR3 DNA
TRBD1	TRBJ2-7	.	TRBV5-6	CASSLGDRVAPYEQYF	TGTGCCAGCAGCTTGGGGGACAGGGTAGCCCCCTACGAGCAGTACTTC
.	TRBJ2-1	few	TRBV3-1	CASSLLSGAYNEQFF	TGTGCCAGCAGCCTACTCAGCGGAGCTTACAATGAGCAGTTCTTC
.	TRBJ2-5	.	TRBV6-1	CASSEVKGTRQETRYF	TGTGCCAGCAGTGAAGTAAAGGGGACGAGACAAGAGACCCGGTACTTC
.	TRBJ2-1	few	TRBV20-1	CSARHYNEQFF	TGCAGTGCTAGGCACTACAATGAGCAGTTCTTC
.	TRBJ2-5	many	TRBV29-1	CSVAPGARETQYF	TGCAGCGTTGCACCAGGGGCGAGGGAGACCCAGTACTTC
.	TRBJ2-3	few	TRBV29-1	CSVRRGVDTQYF	TGCAGCGTCCGACGGGGAGTTGATACGCAGTATTTT
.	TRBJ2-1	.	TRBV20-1	CSASEWAYYNEQFF	TGCAGTGCTAGCGAGTGGGCCTACTACAATGAGCAGTTCTTC
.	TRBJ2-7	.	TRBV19	CASSIRTNNEQYF	TGTGCCAGTAGTATTCGGACAAACAACGAGCAGTACTTC
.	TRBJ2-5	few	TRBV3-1	CASTTIQETQYF	TGTGCCAGCACCACGATCCAAGAGACCCAGTACTTC
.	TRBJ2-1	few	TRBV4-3	CASSQNYGGRDDEQFF	TGCGCCAGCAGCCAAAATTACGGGGGGCGGGACGATGAGCAGTTCTTC
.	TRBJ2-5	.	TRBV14	CASSQDGRGAFETQYF	TGTGCCAGCAGCCAAGACGGAAGGGGGGCGTTCGAGACCCAGTACTTC
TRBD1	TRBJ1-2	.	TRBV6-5	CASSYGQGIGYGYTF	TGTGCCAGCAGTTACGGACAGGGGATCGGATATGGCTACACCTTC
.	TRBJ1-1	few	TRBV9	CASSEGGPEVFF	TGTGCCAGCAGCGAGGGGGGACCGGAGGTGTTCTTT
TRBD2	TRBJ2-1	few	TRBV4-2	CASSPGLAGGTDEQFF	TGTGCCAGCAGCCCCGGACTAGCGGGGGGAACGGATGAGCAGTTCTTC
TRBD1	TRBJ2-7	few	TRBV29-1	CSGQGTSYEQYF	TGCAGCGGACAGGGGACCTCCTACGAGCAGTACTTC
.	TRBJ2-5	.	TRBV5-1	CASNSQETQYF	TGCGCCAGCAACTCTCAAGAGACCCAGTACTTC
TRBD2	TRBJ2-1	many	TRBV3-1	CASSQEWREGPYEQFF	TGTGCCAGCAGCCAAGAGTGGCGGGAGGGCCCTTATGAGCAGTTCTTC
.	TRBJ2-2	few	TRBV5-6	CASSPRRAKAGELFF	TGTGCCAGCAGCCCCCGGCGGGCCAAGGCCGGGGAGCTGTTTTTT
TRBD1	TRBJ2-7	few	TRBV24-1	CATSDPRQGGTDEQYF	TGTGCCACCAGTGATCCCCGACAGGGGGGGACCGACGAGCAGTACTTC
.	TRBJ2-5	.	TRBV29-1	CSVLPRGTAVLGTQYF	TGCAGCGTTCTTCCCCGTGGGACGGCGGTCCTCGGGACCCAGTACTTC
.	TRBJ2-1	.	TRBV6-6	CASSYGWQSSYNEQFF	TGTGCCAGCAGTTACGGGTGGCAGAGCTCCTACAATGAGCAGTTCTTC
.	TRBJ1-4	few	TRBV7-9	CASSPNDGATNEKLFF	TGTGCCAGCAGCCCTAACGACGGTGCAACTAATGAAAAACTGTTTTTT
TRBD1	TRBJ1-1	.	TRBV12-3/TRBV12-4	CASRIQGANTEAFF	TGTGCCAGCAGGATACAGGGGGCGAACACTGAAGCTTTCTTT
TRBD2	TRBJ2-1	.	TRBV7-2	CASSLEAGGYNEQFF	TGTGCCAGCAGCTTAGAAGCGGGAGGGTACAATGAGCAGTTCTTC
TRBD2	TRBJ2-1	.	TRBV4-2	CASSQVAQRGGRGNEQFF	TGTGCCAGCAGCCAAGTCGCCCAGCGGGGGGGCCGGGGGAATGAGCAGTTCTTC
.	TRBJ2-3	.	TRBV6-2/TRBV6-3	CASSYPTDRSTQYF	TGTGCCAGCAGTTACCCGACGGACAGAAGTACGCAGTATTTT
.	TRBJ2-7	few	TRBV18	CASSSWGRGSSYEQYF	TGTGCCAGCTCGTCCTGGGGGCGGGGGAGCTCCTACGAGCAGTACTTC
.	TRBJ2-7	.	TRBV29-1	CSAEGFLGGTTEQYF	TGCAGCGCCGAAGGGTTTTTGGGCGGGACAACCGAGCAGTACTTC
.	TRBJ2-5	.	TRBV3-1	CASSQVNREETQYF	TGTGCCAGCAGCCAAGTTAACCGAGAAGAGACCCAGTACTTC
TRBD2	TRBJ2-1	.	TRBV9	CASSGGLAVLNEQFF	TGTGCCAGCAGCGGGGGACTAGCGGTTCTCAATGAGCAGTTCTTC
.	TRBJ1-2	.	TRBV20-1	CSAKGIDYGYTF	TGCAGTGCTAAGGGGATAGACTATGGCTACACCTTC
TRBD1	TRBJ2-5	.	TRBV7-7	CASSLDRGPLETQYF	TGTGCTAGCAGCTTAGACAGGGGGCCGTTGGAGACCCAGTACTTC